The next 22 T cell receptor beta chains were all read from a single sample in a study of shared clonotypes between healthy human individuals. This table comes from immunoSEQ multiplex PCR, and its TCRdb copy is limited to in-frame clones, with some not included. The repertoire consists of fewer than 850,000 clones, with 55% to 75% occurring once and the leading ten covering 1.8%. The sequenced material came from memory CD4+ T cells sorted from blood. The subset is: CD45RA-negative fraction. The source of these receptors is a woman aged 30 to 39 in good health.

The chain employs TRBV28 and TRBJ2-1; D not resolved. Per the germline V gene, CDR1 is MDHEN and CDR2 is SYDVKM. V lost 6 bases and J lost 9, with 15 bases in between. This CDR3 region has 13 residues. The CDR3: CASSRGLTTEQFF. CDR3 DNA sequence: TGTGCCAGCAGCCGCGGCCTAACAACTGAGCAGTTCTTC.

The chain links TRBV18 to TRBJ2-2; possible D gene TRBD1, 5 bases. The CDR3 sequence is 15 residues long. V was trimmed by 1 base and J by 5 bases, leaving 11 bases between them. Germline CDR1 KGHSH, CDR2 LQKENI. CDR3 in amino acids: CASSPQGLRTGELFF. The CDR3 nucleotides read TGTGCCAGCTCACCACAGGGGCTAAGGACCGGGGAGCTGTTTTTT.

This clone was seen more than once but under ten times. V gene TRBV5-1 combines with J gene TRBJ2-5; the D gene is possibly TRBD1 (5 bases). This CDR3 spans 14 amino acids. Between the trimmed V and J ends, which lost 7 bases and 2 bases, there was a span of 15 bases. The germline CDR1 and CDR2 sequences are SGHRS and YFSETQ. Here the CDR3 reads CASSPVGPQETQYF. For the CDR3, the DNA is TGCGCCAGCTCACCGGTGGGGCCGCAAGAGACCCAGTACTTC.

The V and J genes are TRBV29-1 and TRBJ2-2; possible D gene TRBD1, 6 bases. CDR1 SQVTM and CDR2 ANQGSEA come from the germline V gene. CDR3 length: 14 residues. Trimming shortened V by 6 bases and J by 0 bases, and 11 bases separated the two germline ends. The CDR3 here is CSVTGNANTGELFF. In nucleotides, the CDR3 is TGCAGCGTGACAGGAAACGCGAACACCGGGGAGCTGTTTTTT.

This clone has at least ten counts. V usage is TRBV7-2 and J usage is TRBJ1-2; D is uncertain. Germline V CDR1 and CDR2: SGHTA, FQGNSA. The CDR3 contains 12 residues. Trimming took 5 bases from V and 7 from J, leaving 11 bases between them. The CDR3, as DNA: TGTGCCAGCAGCCTTAACCCGACTGGCTACACCTTC. This encodes CASSLNPTGYTF. The full variable domain, completed using reference TRBV7-2 and TRBJ1-2, is GAGVSQSPSNKVTEKGKDVELRCDPISGHTALYWYRQSLGQGLEFLIYFQGNSAPDKSGLPSDRFSAERTGGSVSTLTIQRTQQEDSAVYLCASSLNPTGYTFGSGTRLTVV.

This clone appeared a single time. The chain couples TRBV5-1 to TRBJ2-7; TRBD2 agrees at 16 bases. V was clipped by 4 bases and J by 5 bases; unmatched bases: 6. CDR1 is SGHRS and CDR2 is YFSETQ in the germline V gene. The CDR3 is 16 residues long. Here the CDR3 reads CASSPGLAGGPHEQYF. The CDR3 DNA reads TGCGCCAGCAGCCCGGGACTAGCGGGAGGGCCTCACGAGCAGTACTTC.

J is TRBJ1-3 and V is TRBV18, with 10 bases aligning to TRBD1. Germline V gene sequence: CDR1 KGHSH, CDR2 LQKENI. The V and J ends lost 3 bases and 0 bases, in that order; junction bases with no gene match: 8. The CDR3 has 18 residues. The DNA for the CDR3 is TGTGCCAGCTCACCGATGGGACAGGGGCACCACTCTGGAAACACCATATATTTT. Translated: CASSPMGQGHHSGNTIYF. The full variable domain, its missing parts supplied by reference TRBV18 and TRBJ1-3, is NAGVMQNPRHLVRRRGQEARLRCSPMKGHSHVYWYRQLPEEGLKFMVYLQKENIIDESGMPKERFSAEFPKEGPSILRIQQVVRGDSAAYFCASSPMGQGHHSGNTIYFGEGSWLTVV.

The rearrangement joins TRBV20-1 to TRBJ2-7; a possible D gene is TRBD2 (6 bases). Trimming removed 5 bases from V and 6 bases from J, with 11 bases in between. The CDR3 runs 11 residues. CDR1 DFQATT and CDR2 SNEGSKA come from the germline V gene (reference sequence). The CDR3 DNA reads TGCAGTGCTCCCGGGACTCTCGAGCAGTACTTC. Translating gives CSAPGTLEQYF.

The chain combines TRBV10-2 with TRBJ2-7; D assignment may be TRBD1 or TRBD2 (6 bases each). CDR3 length: 16 amino acids. V was clipped by 4 bases and J by 2 bases, with 18 bases between them. Germline V CDR1 and CDR2: WSHSY, SAAADI. CDR3 bases: TGCGCCAGCAGTGTGAGATATGCTAGGGGGGCCTACGAGCAGTACTTC. This translates into CASSVRYARGAYEQYF.

The rearrangement joins TRBV25-1 to TRBJ1-1; D is perhaps TRBD1 (5 bases). The CDR3 totals 12 residues. The germline V gene has CDR1 MGHDK and CDR2 SYGVNS. V was trimmed by 7 bases and J by 1 base, leaving 7 bases between them. CDR3 nucleotides: TGTGCCAGCATGGGGGGGAACACTGAAGCTTTCTTT. Residues: CASMGGNTEAFF.

For the CDR3, the DNA is TGTGCCAGTAGTCCGCAGGGGGGGATCGGGGAGCTGTTTTTT. Amino acid sequence: CASSPQGGIGELFF. V is TRBV19 and J is TRBJ2-2, with D perhaps being TRBD1 or TRBD2 (7 bases each). Germline V gene sequence: CDR1 LNHDA, CDR2 SQIVND (reference sequence). This CDR3 is 14 amino acids long. Trimming stripped 5 bases from V and 7 bases from J, with 14 bases between.

In regard to this clone: One end of the junction does not line up with germline, which may come from a read error. This sequence joins TRBV4-2 and TRBJ2-7; 8 nucleotides align to TRBD2. This CDR3 comprises 15 residues. Germline CDR1 reads LGHNA; CDR2 reads YNFKEQ. CDR3 loop: CASRQAGDNTYEQYF. For the CDR3, the DNA is TGTGCCAGCAGGCAAGCGGGGGACAATACCTACGAGCAGTACTTC.

The rearrangement links TRBV25-1 to TRBJ1-3; 7 positions agree with TRBD1. The J segment lost 3 bases and the V segment lost 2 bases, leaving 7 bases of the junction unmatched. Germline V gene data show CDR1 as MGHDK and CDR2 as SYGVNS. This CDR3 has 16 amino acids. The chain's CDR3 is CASSEGGRGYGNTIYF. CDR3 bases: TGTGCCAGCAGTGAAGGAGGCAGGGGGTATGGAAACACCATATATTTT.

This clone has only one observation. The identical CDR3 is also encoded by other nucleotide sequences in the sample. The chain links TRBV11-2 to TRBJ1-1; D is uncertain. V shed 3 bases and J shed 1 base, with 3 bases lying between them. Germline-derived CDR1 and CDR2 are SGHAT and FQNNGV. CDR3 size: 12 residues. CDR3 region: CASSLQNTEAFF. The CDR3 nucleotides read TGTGCCAGCAGCTTGCAGAACACTGAAGCTTTCTTT.

The chain couples TRBV11-2 to TRBJ2-1, with D hard to call. The germline V gene encodes CDR1 SGHAT and CDR2 FQNNGV. The CDR3 runs to 12 residues. V lost 2 bases and J 7 bases, leaving 6 bases between the germline ends. The CDR3 loop is CASSLTRNEQFF. CDR3 DNA: TGTGCCAGCAGCTTAACCAGGAATGAGCAGTTCTTC.

CDR3 sequence (DNA): TGTGCCAGCAGTTTATCGGGTTTTCGGGGAACAGGGCTCTTCTTAGAAGCTTTCTTT. Its protein product is CASSLSGFRGTGLFLEAFF. J is TRBJ1-1 and V is TRBV27; D possibly corresponds to TRBD1 (6 bases). Trimming stripped 0 bases from V and 8 bases from J, with 28 bases between. CDR1 MNHEY and CDR2 SMNVEV come from the germline V gene (reference sequence). The CDR3 runs 19 residues.

V usage is TRBV28 and J usage is TRBJ1-4, with D unclear. Trimming left V 3 bases short and J 5 bases short, with 13 bases between. Germline-derived CDR1 and CDR2 are MDHEN and SYDVKM. The CDR3 totals 15 residues. CDR3 in amino acids: CASSFPLGGNEKLFF. Written as DNA, the CDR3 is TGTGCCAGCAGTTTTCCCCTTGGAGGAAATGAAAAACTGTTTTTT.

The chain uses TRBV9 and TRBJ2-4; D not resolved. The germline V gene encodes CDR1 SGDLS and CDR2 YYNGEE. V lost 3 bases to trimming and J lost 8 bases, with 12 bases between them. This CDR3 has 13 residues. CDR3 region: CASSAQNGDIQYF. The CDR3 region has the DNA TGTGCCAGCAGCGCACAGAACGGAGACATTCAGTACTTC.

The V call is TRBV6-6, the J call TRBJ2-3; TRBD2 might be the D (5 bases). Trimming took off 5 bases at V and 6 bases at J, with 12 bases between the two ends. Germline CDR1 is MNHNY and CDR2 is SVGAGI (reference sequence). The CDR3 is 13 amino acids. CDR3: CASSIEGWDTQYF. In DNA, the CDR3 is TGTGCCAGCAGTATAGAGGGCTGGGATACGCAGTATTTT.

The rearrangement links TRBV7-9 to TRBJ2-1, with 8 nucleotides matching TRBD2. This CDR3 is built from 15 residues. Germline-derived CDR1 and CDR2 are SEHNR and FQNEAQ (reference sequence). With V trimmed by 7 bases and J by 3 bases, 8 bases remained unmatched. CDR3 coding DNA: TGTGCCAGCATCCCCCCCGGGACTAGCTACAATGAGCAGTTCTTC. Translation: CASIPPGTSYNEQFF.

This clone was picked up a small number of times. V and J are TRBV11-3 and TRBJ2-2; D call uncertain. The CDR3 is made up of 12 amino acids. Germline CDR1 SGHNT, CDR2 YENEEA. Trimming removed 3 bases at V and 7 bases at J, with 6 bases between. The CDR3 loop is CASSLYGGELFF. CDR3 nucleotide sequence: TGTGCCAGCAGCTTGTACGGCGGGGAGCTGTTTTTT. Drawing the rest from reference TRBV11-3 and TRBJ2-2, the complete variable domain is EAGVVQSPRYKIIEKKQPVAFWCNPISGHNTLYWYLQNLGQGPELLIRYENEEAVDDSQLPKDRFSAERLKGVDSTLKIQPAELGDSAVYLCASSLYGGELFFGEGSRLTVL.

The gene calls are TRBV29-1 and TRBJ2-2; 10 bases match TRBD2. Trimming cost V 1 base and J 1 base; bases outside gene matches: 6. Germline loops: CDR1 SQVTM, CDR2 ANQGSEA. The CDR3 extends over 17 amino acids. The CDR3 reads CSVEGGRTSGNTGELFF. Here the CDR3 DNA reads TGCAGCGTTGAAGGGGGAAGGACTAGCGGGAACACCGGGGAGCTGTTTTTT.